This TCR beta chain stems from a study of T cell responses to AZD1222 COVID-19 vaccine. Study-wide findings and caveats: Nearly half of spike-specific TCRs reportedly target variant regions that are unmutated in the B.1.351 and B.1.1.7 variants.

The junction had 6 bases not matched to a gene; V was cut back by 4 bases and J by 7 bases. Germline V gene data show CDR1 as LGHDT and CDR2 as YNNKEL (reference sequence). This CDR3 region has 14 residues. Clones were sequenced by immunoSEQ multiplex PCR, and TCRdb holds only the in-frame ones, with some missing. This repertoire shows 120,000 to 150,000 clones, 85% to 90% found once; its top ten account for about 3%. Details on this clone: Antigen unknown.

The TCR originated in an adult in good health. The chain combines TRBV3-1 (or the pseudogene TRBV3-2) with TRBJ1-5; 8 bases are shared with TRBD1. This specimen consisted of peripheral blood, obtained on day 0 of AZD1222 vaccination. CDR3 sequence reads: CASSRTGYGQPQHF. CDR3 nucleotide sequence: TGTGCCAGCAGCCGGACAGGGTATGGGCAGCCCCAGCATTTT.